This entry lists 4 T cell receptor beta chains sequenced from one sample in a study of siplizumab effects on memory and regulatory T cells. Sequencing used immunoSEQ multiplex PCR; TCRdb keeps in-frame clones, though not all of them. The sample has some 100,000 clones; 91% are singletons. The sequenced material came from CD4+ T cells sorted from blood. Receptor source: a human donor in good health.

The chain recombines TRBV4-1 with TRBJ2-1, with TRBD2 matching 8 bases. Germline assignment: CDR1 MGHRA and CDR2 YSYEKL. CDR3 size: 15 residues. V dropped 4 bases and J dropped 7; count of bases not matched to a gene: 9. The CDR3 loop reads CASSPRAGVTNEQFF. In DNA form, the CDR3 reads TGCGCCAGCAGCCCCCGAGCGGGGGTCACGAATGAGCAGTTCTTC.

This rearrangement joins TRBV4-1 to TRBJ1-2; D not resolved. The CDR3 covers 12 residues. Between the trimmed V and J ends, which lost 4 bases and 6 bases, there was a span of 9 bases. In germline, CDR1 is MGHRA, CDR2 YSYEKL. The CDR3 here is CASSPGWDGYTF. The CDR3 DNA follows: TGCGCCAGCAGCCCTGGTTGGGATGGCTACACCTTC.

The chain couples TRBV4-3 to TRBJ2-2, with TRBD2 as a possible D gene (6 bases). Germline CDR1 and CDR2: LGHNA and YSLEER. The V end lost 1 base, the J end lost 7 bases, and 10 bases lay between the germline ends. The CDR3 contains 14 residues. In nucleotides, the CDR3 is TGCGCCAGCAGCCAAGGGGACTTGATCGGGGAGCTGTTTTTT. This encodes CASSQGDLIGELFF.

The J gene is TRBJ1-2, the V gene TRBV5-4; 11 bases align to TRBD1. V gave up 6 bases and J gave up 8 bases; unmatched junction bases: 6. The CDR3 has 13 residues. Germline V gives CDR1 SGHNT, CDR2 YYREEE (reference sequence). The DNA of the CDR3 is TGTGCCAGCATAGGACAGGGGGCGCGGGGCTACACCTTC. The encoded protein is CASIGQGARGYTF.